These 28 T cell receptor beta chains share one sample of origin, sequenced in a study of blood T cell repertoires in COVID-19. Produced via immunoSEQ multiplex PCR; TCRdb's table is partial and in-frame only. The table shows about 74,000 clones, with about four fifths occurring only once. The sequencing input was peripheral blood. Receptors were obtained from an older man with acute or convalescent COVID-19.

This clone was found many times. CDR3 amino acids: CASSVGPTSGGAGQQYF. The CDR3 bases are TGTGCCAGCAGCGTAGGACCGACTAGCGGGGGGGCAGGACAGCAGTACTTC. The chain combines TRBV9 with TRBJ2-7; TRBD2 matches 14 bases. CDR3 size: 17 residues. The J segment lost 8 bases and the V segment lost 0 bases, leaving 10 bases of the junction unmatched. CDR1 SGDLS and CDR2 YYNGEE come from the germline V gene.

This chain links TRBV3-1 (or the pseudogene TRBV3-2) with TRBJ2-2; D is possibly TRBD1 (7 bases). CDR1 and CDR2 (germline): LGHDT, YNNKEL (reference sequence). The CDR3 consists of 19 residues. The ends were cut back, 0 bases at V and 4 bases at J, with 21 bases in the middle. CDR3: CASSQEEGATHGGTGELFF. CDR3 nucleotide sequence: TGTGCCAGCAGCCAAGAGGAGGGGGCAACCCACGGGGGCACCGGGGAGCTGTTTTTT.

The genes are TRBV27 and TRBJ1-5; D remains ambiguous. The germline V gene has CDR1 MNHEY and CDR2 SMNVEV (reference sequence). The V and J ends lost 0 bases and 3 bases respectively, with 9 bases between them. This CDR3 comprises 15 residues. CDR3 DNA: TGTGCCAGCAGTTTATCTCACAGATTCAATCAGCCCCAGCATTTT. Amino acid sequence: CASSLSHRFNQPQHF.

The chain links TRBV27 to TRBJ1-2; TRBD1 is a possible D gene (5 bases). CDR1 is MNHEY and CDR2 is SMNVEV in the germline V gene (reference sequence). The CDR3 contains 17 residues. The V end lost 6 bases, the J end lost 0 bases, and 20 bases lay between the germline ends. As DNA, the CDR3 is TGTGCCAGCAGCTCGAAATGGCGACAGTTAGCTAACTATGGCTACACCTTC. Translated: CASSSKWRQLANYGYTF.

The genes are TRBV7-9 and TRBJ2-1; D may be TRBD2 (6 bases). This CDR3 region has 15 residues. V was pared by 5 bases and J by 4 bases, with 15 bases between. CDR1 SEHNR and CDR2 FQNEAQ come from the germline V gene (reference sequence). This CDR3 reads CASSNPQGLYNEQFF. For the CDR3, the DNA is TGTGCCAGCAGCAACCCCCAGGGACTTTACAATGAGCAGTTCTTC.

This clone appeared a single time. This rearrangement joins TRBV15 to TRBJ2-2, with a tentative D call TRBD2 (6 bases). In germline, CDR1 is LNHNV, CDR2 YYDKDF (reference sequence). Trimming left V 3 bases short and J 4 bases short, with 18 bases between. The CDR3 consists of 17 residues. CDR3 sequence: CATSSLIEAEGTGELFF. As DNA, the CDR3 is TGTGCCACCAGCAGTTTGATCGAGGCGGAGGGCACCGGGGAGCTGTTTTTT.

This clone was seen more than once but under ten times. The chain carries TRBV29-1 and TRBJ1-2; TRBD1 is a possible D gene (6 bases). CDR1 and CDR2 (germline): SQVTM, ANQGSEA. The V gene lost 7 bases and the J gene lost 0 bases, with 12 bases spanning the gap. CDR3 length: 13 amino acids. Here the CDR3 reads CSAGRQANYGYTF. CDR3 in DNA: TGCAGCGCCGGACGACAGGCTAACTATGGCTACACCTTC.

In DNA, the CDR3 is TGTGCCAGCAGTTTGACAGGGTACTATGGCTACACCTTC. Amino acids: CASSLTGYYGYTF. The chain links TRBV27 to TRBJ1-2; 7 nucleotides match TRBD1. In germline, CDR1 is MNHEY, CDR2 SMNVEV (reference sequence). CDR3 length: 13 residues. The trim removed 3 bases at V and 3 bases at J, leaving 1 base unmatched.

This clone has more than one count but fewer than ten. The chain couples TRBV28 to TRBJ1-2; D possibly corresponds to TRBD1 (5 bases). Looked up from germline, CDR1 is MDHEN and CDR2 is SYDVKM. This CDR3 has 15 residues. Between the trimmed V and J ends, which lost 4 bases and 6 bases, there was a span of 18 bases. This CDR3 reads CASSSHRLRQNGYTF. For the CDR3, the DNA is TGTGCCAGCAGTTCCCACCGTCTTCGACAGAATGGCTACACCTTC.

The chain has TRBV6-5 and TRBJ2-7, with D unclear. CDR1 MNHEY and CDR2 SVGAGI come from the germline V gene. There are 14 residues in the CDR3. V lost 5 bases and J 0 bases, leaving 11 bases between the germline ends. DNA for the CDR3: TGTGCCAGCAGTCTAGAGAGGATCTCCTACGAGCAGTACTTC. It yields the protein CASSLERISYEQYF.

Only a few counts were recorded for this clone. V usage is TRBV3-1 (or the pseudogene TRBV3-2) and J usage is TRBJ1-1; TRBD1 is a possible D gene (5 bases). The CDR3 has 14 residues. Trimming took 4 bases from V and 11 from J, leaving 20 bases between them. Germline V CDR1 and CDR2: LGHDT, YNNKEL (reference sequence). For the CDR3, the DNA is TGTGCCAGCAGCCCCGGACGGGGGGGAGTAGGCGCTTTCTTT. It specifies CASSPGRGGVGAFF.

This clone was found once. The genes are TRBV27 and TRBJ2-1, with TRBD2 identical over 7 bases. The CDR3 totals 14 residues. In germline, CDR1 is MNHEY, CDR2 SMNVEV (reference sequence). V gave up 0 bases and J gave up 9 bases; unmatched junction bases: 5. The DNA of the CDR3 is TGTGCCAGCAGTTTATCGGCGGGGGAAGGTGAGCAGTTCTTC. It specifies CASSLSAGEGEQFF.

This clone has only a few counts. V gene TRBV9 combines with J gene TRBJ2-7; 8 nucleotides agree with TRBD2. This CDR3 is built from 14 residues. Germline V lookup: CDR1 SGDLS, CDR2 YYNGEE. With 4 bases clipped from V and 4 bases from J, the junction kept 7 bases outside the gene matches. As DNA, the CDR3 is TGTGCCAGCAGCCCCGGGGTAGCGGGATACGAGCAGTACTTC. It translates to CASSPGVAGYEQYF.

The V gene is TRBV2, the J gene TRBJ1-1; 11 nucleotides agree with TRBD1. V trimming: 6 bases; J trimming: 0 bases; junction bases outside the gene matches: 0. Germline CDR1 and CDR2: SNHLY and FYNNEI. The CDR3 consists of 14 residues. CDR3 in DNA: TGTGCCAGCAGGGACAGGGGGCTGAACACTGAAGCTTTCTTT. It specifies CASRDRGLNTEAFF.

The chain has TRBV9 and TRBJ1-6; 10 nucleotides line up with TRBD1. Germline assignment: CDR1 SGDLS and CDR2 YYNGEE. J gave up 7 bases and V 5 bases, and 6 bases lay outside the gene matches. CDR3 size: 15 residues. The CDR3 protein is CASRADRGLNSPLHF. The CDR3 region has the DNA TGTGCCAGCAGAGCAGACAGGGGGCTCAATTCACCCCTCCACTTT. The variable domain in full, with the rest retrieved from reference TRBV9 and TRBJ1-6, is DSGVTQTPKHLITATGQRVTLRCSPRSGDLSVYWYQQSLDQGLQFLIQYYNGEERAKGNILERFSAQQFPDLHSELNLSSLELGDSALYFCASRADRGLNSPLHFGNGTRLTVT.

The CDR3 DNA reads TGTGCCAGCAGTGAACGACAGGGGGCCGTAGAGACCCAGTACTTC. Encoded protein: CASSERQGAVETQYF. The chain joins TRBV6-1 to TRBJ2-5, with 10 bases lining up with TRBD1. The germline V gene encodes CDR1 MNHNS and CDR2 SASEGT. The trim removed 2 bases at V and 4 bases at J, leaving 4 bases unmatched. The CDR3 sequence is 15 residues long.

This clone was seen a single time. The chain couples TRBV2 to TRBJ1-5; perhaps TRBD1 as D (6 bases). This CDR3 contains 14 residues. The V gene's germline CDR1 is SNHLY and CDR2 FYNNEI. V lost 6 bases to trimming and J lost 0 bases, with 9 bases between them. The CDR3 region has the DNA TGTGCCAGCAGCCGGACAGCTAGCAATCAGCCCCAGCATTTT. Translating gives CASSRTASNQPQHF.

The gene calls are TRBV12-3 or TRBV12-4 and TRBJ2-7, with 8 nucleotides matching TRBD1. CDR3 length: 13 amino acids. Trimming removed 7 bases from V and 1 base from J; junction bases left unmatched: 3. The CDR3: CASKDRASYEQYF. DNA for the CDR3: TGTGCCAGCAAGGACAGGGCATCCTACGAGCAGTACTTC.

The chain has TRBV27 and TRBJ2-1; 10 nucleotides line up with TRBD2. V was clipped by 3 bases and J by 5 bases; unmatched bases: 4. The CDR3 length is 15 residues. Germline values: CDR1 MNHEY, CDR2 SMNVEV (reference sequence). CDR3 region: CASSFLAGAHNEQFF. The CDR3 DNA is TGTGCCAGCAGTTTTCTAGCGGGAGCCCACAATGAGCAGTTCTTC.

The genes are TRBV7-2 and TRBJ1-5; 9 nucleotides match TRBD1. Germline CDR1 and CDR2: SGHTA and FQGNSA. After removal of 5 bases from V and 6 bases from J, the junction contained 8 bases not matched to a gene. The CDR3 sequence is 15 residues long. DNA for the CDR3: TGTGCCAGCAGCCCCTACAGGGGGCTGACTCAGCCCCAGCATTTT. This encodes CASSPYRGLTQPQHF.

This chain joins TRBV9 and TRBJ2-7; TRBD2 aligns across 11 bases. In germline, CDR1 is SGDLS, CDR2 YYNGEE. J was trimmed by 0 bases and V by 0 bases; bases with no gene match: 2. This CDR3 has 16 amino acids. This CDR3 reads CASSVGGTSGSYEQYF. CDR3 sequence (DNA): TGTGCCAGCAGCGTAGGAGGGACTAGCGGCTCCTACGAGCAGTACTTC.

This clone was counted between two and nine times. The CDR3 here is CASSLEPRTSYEQYF. The CDR3, as DNA: TGTGCCAGCAGCTTAGAGCCCCGGACTAGCTACGAGCAGTACTTC. This sequence joins TRBV11-2 and TRBJ2-7, with 7 bases lining up with TRBD2. The CDR3 totals 15 residues. V gave up 0 bases and J gave up 3 bases; unmatched junction bases: 5. CDR1 and CDR2 from the germline V gene are SGHAT and FQNNGV.

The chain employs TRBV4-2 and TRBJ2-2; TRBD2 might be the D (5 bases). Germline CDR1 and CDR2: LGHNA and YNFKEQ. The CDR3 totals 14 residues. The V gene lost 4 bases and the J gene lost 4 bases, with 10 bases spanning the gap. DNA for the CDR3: TGTGCCAGCAGCCCAAGGACTGTCACCGGGGAGCTGTTTTTT. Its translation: CASSPRTVTGELFF.

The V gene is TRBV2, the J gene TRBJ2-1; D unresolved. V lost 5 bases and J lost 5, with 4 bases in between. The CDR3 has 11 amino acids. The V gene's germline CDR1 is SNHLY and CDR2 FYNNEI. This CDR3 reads CASSYDNEQFF. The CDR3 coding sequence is TGTGCCAGCAGTTATGACAATGAGCAGTTCTTC.

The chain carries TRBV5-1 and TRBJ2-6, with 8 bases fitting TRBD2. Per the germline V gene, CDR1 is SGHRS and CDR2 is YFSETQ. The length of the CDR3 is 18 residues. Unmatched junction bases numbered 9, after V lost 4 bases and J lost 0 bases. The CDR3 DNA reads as TGCGCCAGCAGCCAGCAGAGCGGGAGTGGCTCTGGGGCCAACGTCCTGACTTTC. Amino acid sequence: CASSQQSGSGSGANVLTF.

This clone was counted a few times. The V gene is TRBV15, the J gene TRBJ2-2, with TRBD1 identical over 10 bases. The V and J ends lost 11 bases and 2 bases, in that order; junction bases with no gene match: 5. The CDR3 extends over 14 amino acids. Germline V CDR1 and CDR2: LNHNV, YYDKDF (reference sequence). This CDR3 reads CAAGDRGNTGELFF. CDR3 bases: TGTGCCGCCGGGGACAGGGGAAACACCGGGGAGCTGTTTTTT.

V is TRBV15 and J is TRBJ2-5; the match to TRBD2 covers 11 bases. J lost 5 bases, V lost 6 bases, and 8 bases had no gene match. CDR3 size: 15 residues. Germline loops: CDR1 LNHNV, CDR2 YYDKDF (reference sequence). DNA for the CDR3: TGTGCCACCAGGAAACTAGCGGGAGCGGGTGAGACCCAGTACTTC. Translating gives CATRKLAGAGETQYF.

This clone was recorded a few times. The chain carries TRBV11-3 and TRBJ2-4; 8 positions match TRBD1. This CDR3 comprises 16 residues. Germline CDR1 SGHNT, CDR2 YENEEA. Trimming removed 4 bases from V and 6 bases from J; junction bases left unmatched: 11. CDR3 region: CASSSGQGEERNIQYF. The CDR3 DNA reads TGTGCCAGCAGCTCCGGACAGGGAGAGGAGAGAAACATTCAGTACTTC.